This T cell receptor beta chain appears in the sequencing data of a study of radiotherapy plus CTLA-4 blockade in lung cancer. Trimming at V came to 5 bases and at J to 4 bases, leaving 7 bases not matched to a gene. Germline V gene data show CDR1 as LNHDA and CDR2 as SQIVND (reference sequence). This CDR3 contains 15 residues. Data came from immunoSEQ multiplex PCR; TCRdb stores just in-frame clones and leaves some out. Of roughly 50,000 clones in the sample, 80% to 90% were seen once. The chain uses TRBV19 and TRBJ2-1; 8 bases match TRBD1. The sample here was peripheral blood, taken from a patient treated with radiotherapy plus ipilimumab. This receptor was identified in a human donor with non-small cell lung cancer whose response to radiotherapy plus ipilimumab could not be evaluated. This chain's CDR3 is CASSYSGQVYNEQFF. CDR3 sequence (DNA): TGTGCCAGTAGTTACTCGGGACAGGTGTACAATGAGCAGTTCTTC.